Each of the 19 T cell receptor beta chains below was sequenced from the same sample in a study of CD8+ T cells in alopecia areata. Specified treatment: oral pan-JAK inhibitor, 5-10 mg twice daily. Once RNA had been extracted, it was reverse transcribed into cDNA to act as the sequencing template. Method: immunoSEQ multiplex PCR; TCRdb's copy keeps in-frame clones and lacks some. The sample has about 120,000 clones; around 56% are singletons. This material consisted of CD4+ T cells sorted from blood, taken at week 4, from a patient treated with tofacitinib. These receptor sequences come from a human donor with alopecia areata.

The rearrangement links TRBV15 to TRBJ1-2; D remains ambiguous. The V gene's germline CDR1 is LNHNV and CDR2 YYDKDF (reference sequence). Trimming removed 0 bases at V and 1 base at J, with 3 bases between. The CDR3 sequence is 13 residues long. The CDR3 bases are TGTGCCACCAGCAGAGATGTTAACTATGGCTACACCTTC. Translated: CATSRDVNYGYTF.

The chain has TRBV9 and TRBJ1-2; TRBD1 agrees at 7 bases. Germline trimming cut 5 bases from V and 1 base from J; bases unmatched to any gene: 5. CDR3 length: 14 amino acids. The germline V gene has CDR1 SGDLS and CDR2 YYNGEE. The CDR3 nucleotides are TGTGCCAGCAGGGGGACAGCAAATAACTATGGCTACACCTTC. It translates to CASRGTANNYGYTF. The whole variable domain, remainder taken from reference TRBV9 and TRBJ1-2, is DSGVTQTPKHLITATGQRVTLRCSPRSGDLSVYWYQQSLDQGLQFLIQYYNGEERAKGNILERFSAQQFPDLHSELNLSSLELGDSALYFCASRGTANNYGYTFGSGTRLTVV.

Only a few counts were recorded for this clone. The V and J genes are TRBV7-9 and TRBJ1-3; D is unclear. Germline V CDR1 and CDR2: SEHNR, FQNEAQ (reference sequence). V was cut by 7 bases and J by 0 bases, with 13 bases left in between. The CDR3 totals 15 residues. The CDR3 coding sequence is TGTGCCAGCAACCCACGGGCCTTCTCTGGAAACACCATATATTTT. It translates to CASNPRAFSGNTIYF.

This chain joins TRBV5-1 and TRBJ2-7, with D perhaps TRBD1 (5 bases). The germline gives CDR1 SGHRS, CDR2 YFSETQ. This CDR3 has 16 amino acids. Trimming left V 4 bases short and J 0 bases short, with 17 bases between. This CDR3 is CASSPSEDKGSYEQYF. The CDR3 region has the DNA TGCGCCAGCAGCCCCAGCGAGGACAAAGGCTCCTACGAGCAGTACTTC.

This clone has just a few counts. This chain connects TRBV25-1 to TRBJ2-5; D possibly corresponds to TRBD1 (6 bases). CDR1 and CDR2 from the germline V gene are MGHDK and SYGVNS. This CDR3 is 15 amino acids long. The V and J ends lost 1 base and 5 bases respectively, with 14 bases between them. For the CDR3, the DNA is TGTGCCAGCAGTGAATTCTCAGGGGCGGCGGAGACCCAGTACTTC. It specifies CASSEFSGAAETQYF.

This clone has only one observation. V and J are TRBV5-6 and TRBJ2-7, with no clear D. CDR3 size: 13 residues. Germline CDR1 reads SGHDT; CDR2 reads YYEEEE. Trimming removed 0 bases at V and 0 bases at J, with 4 bases between. The CDR3 DNA follows: TGTGCCAGCAGCTTGGTGTCCTCCTACGAGCAGTACTTC. It translates to CASSLVSSYEQYF.

This clone was counted once. The CDR3 is CAWSTTQITQYF. In nucleotides, the CDR3 is TGTGCCTGGAGTACCACACAGATTACGCAGTATTTT. The chain employs TRBV30 and TRBJ2-3; unclear D gene. Trimming pared 2 bases from V and 8 bases from J, leaving 11 bases between. Germline V gene data show CDR1 as GTSNPN and CDR2 as SVGIG (reference sequence). The CDR3 totals 12 residues.

The chain combines TRBV15 with TRBJ1-1; 7 bases agree with TRBD1. The CDR3 runs 14 residues. The germline V gene has CDR1 LNHNV and CDR2 YYDKDF (reference sequence). Losses at the gene ends were 4 bases for V and 3 bases for J; bases not matched to a gene: 5. In nucleotides, the CDR3 is TGTGCCACCAGCAACGACAGGGCCGACACTGAAGCTTTCTTT. Its translation: CATSNDRADTEAFF.

This sequence joins TRBV29-1 and TRBJ2-7; 10 bases are shared with TRBD1. The V gene end was trimmed by 5 bases and the J gene end by 6 bases; junction bases not matched to a gene: 7. Germline V gene sequence: CDR1 SQVTM, CDR2 ANQGSEA. The CDR3 contains 13 residues. The CDR3 spells CSVNRDRGLEQYF. The CDR3 coding sequence is TGCAGCGTTAACCGGGACAGGGGTCTCGAGCAGTACTTC.

In this sample, this clone turned up a few times. The V call is TRBV7-9, the J call TRBJ1-1, with 8 bases matching TRBD1. The CDR3 totals 14 residues. V shed 3 bases and J 4 bases; nucleotides not matched to a gene: 4. Germline V gives CDR1 SEHNR, CDR2 FQNEAQ (reference sequence). The DNA for the CDR3 is TGTGCCAGCAGCTTTCAGGGGGCGGTCACTGAAGCTTTCTTT. As protein: CASSFQGAVTEAFF.

This clone came up a few times. At the DNA level, this CDR3 is encoded by other sequences in the same sample as well. The rearrangement links TRBV2 to TRBJ1-1, with D perhaps matching TRBD1 (5 bases). This CDR3 region has 13 residues. Germline CDR1 is SNHLY and CDR2 is FYNNEI. V lost 3 bases to trimming and J lost 1 base, with 6 bases between them. DNA for the CDR3: TGTGCCAGCAGTGAGCAGGGGAACACTGAAGCTTTCTTT. This codes for CASSEQGNTEAFF.

A word on this clone: The identical CDR3 is also encoded by other nucleotide sequences in the sample. The chain combines TRBV30 with TRBJ1-3, with D unclear. Looked up from germline, CDR1 is GTSNPN and CDR2 is SVGIG (reference sequence). This CDR3 has 12 residues. V was clipped by 0 bases and J by 4 bases, with 4 bases between them. CDR3 DNA: TGTGCCTGGAGTGTACAAGGAAACACCATATATTTT. It encodes CAWSVQGNTIYF.

The chain joins TRBV29-1 to TRBJ2-3; unclear D gene. V lost 8 bases to trimming and J lost 6 bases, with 12 bases between them. CDR1 is SQVTM, CDR2 ANQGSEA, per germline. CDR3 length: 11 residues. CDR3 nucleotide sequence: TGCAGCTCCCGACCTGGGGATACGCAGTATTTT. Translation gives CSSRPGDTQYF.

The genes are TRBV5-5 and TRBJ2-3; TRBD1 might be the D (6 bases). CDR1 is SGHKS, CDR2 YYEKEE, per germline (reference sequence). V dropped 5 bases and J dropped 5 bases, with 12 bases sitting between them. CDR3 length: 13 residues. The CDR3 DNA follows: TGTGCCAGCAGTATTCAGGGGAAAGATACGCAGTATTTT. It yields the protein CASSIQGKDTQYF.

The chain uses TRBV27 and TRBJ2-7, with D possibly being TRBD1 or TRBD2 (5 bases each). The CDR3 totals 14 residues. Germline CDR1 reads MNHEY; CDR2 reads SMNVEV (reference sequence). Deletions cut 5 bases from V and 3 bases from J, with 14 bases between. Written as DNA, the CDR3 is TGTGCCAGCAGTGCACTAGGGACGAACTACGAGCAGTACTTC. Its translation is CASSALGTNYEQYF.

A few counts support this clone. The chain is built from TRBV25-1 and TRBJ2-5; no clear D. Germline V gene sequence: CDR1 MGHDK, CDR2 SYGVNS. This CDR3 region has 16 residues. V lost 1 base and J 5 bases, leaving 17 bases between the germline ends. The CDR3 loop is CASSEFGRLETETQYF. DNA for the CDR3: TGTGCCAGCAGTGAATTTGGCAGGCTGGAAACGGAGACCCAGTACTTC.

This clone was recorded once. V is TRBV4-1 and J is TRBJ2-1; D not certain. CDR1 MGHRA and CDR2 YSYEKL come from the germline V gene. The CDR3 covers 17 residues. V gave up 1 base and J gave up 0 bases, with 13 bases separating them. CDR3 nucleotide sequence: TGCGCCAGCAGCCAAGGTCGAGCGCAGAGCTCCTACAATGAGCAGTTCTTC. This codes for CASSQGRAQSSYNEQFF.

The table lists this clone with a few counts. The chain employs TRBV7-3 and TRBJ2-2; 12 bases line up with TRBD2. The CDR3 is made up of 14 amino acids. Germline V gene data show CDR1 as SGHTA and CDR2 as FQGTGA. The junction had 6 bases not matched to a gene; V was cut back by 10 bases and J by 6 bases. In DNA, the CDR3 is TGTGCCACCACTCTAGCGGGAGGGGCCGGGGAGCTGTTTTTT. Its translation is CATTLAGGAGELFF.

The chain employs TRBV29-1 and TRBJ2-3; 8 bases agree with TRBD1. CDR3 size: 14 residues. The germline V gene encodes CDR1 SQVTM and CDR2 ANQGSEA. V trimming: 6 bases; J trimming: 4 bases; junction bases outside the gene matches: 9. The CDR3 sequence: CSVSGQVMADTQYF. CDR3 in DNA: TGCAGCGTATCGGGACAGGTCATGGCAGATACGCAGTATTTT.